A single sample is the source of the 2 T cell receptor beta chains below, sequenced in a study of OX40 agonist ivuxolimab in advanced cancers. Data came from immunoSEQ multiplex PCR; TCRdb stores just in-frame clones and leaves some out. The sample shows 35,000 to 45,000 clones, around 90% of them seen only once. The sample here was CD4+ or CD8+ T cells sorted from blood, taken in a trial of the OX40 agonist ivuxolimab. The receptors come from an adult with an advanced solid tumor such as melanoma, head and neck, liver or kidney cancer.

The V gene is TRBV7-9, the J gene TRBJ1-3; D unclear. Trimming shortened V by 1 base and J by 3 bases, and 10 bases separated the two germline ends. The CDR3 is 15 residues long. Germline V gene lookup returns CDR1 SEHNR and CDR2 FQNEAQ (reference sequence). CDR3 nucleotides: TGTGCCAGCAGCTTAGGTGGGGTATTTGGAAACACCATATATTTT. It yields the protein CASSLGGVFGNTIYF.

The chain recombines TRBV19 with TRBJ2-7; TRBD2 matches 7 bases. Losses at the gene ends were 5 bases for V and 4 bases for J; bases not matched to a gene: 8. Germline assignment: CDR1 LNHDA and CDR2 SQIVND (reference sequence). The CDR3 runs to 14 residues. CDR3 sequence reads: CASSPTSGTYEQYF. CDR3 coding DNA: TGTGCCAGTAGTCCAACCAGCGGGACTTACGAGCAGTACTTC.